Detailed here is one T cell receptor (beta chain). This clonotype was picked up many times. No antigen is known for it. No base-level quality is on record; no much larger clone is a single base apart. This record comes from a study of T-cell memory formation after mild COVID-19 (dated by TCRdb to about 2021). For the study in its entirety: Most TCR sequence clusters were specific to one of the two donors. Two young, previously healthy adult volunteers made up the cohort, one male and one female. In a couple of donors, T-cell clones that expanded and contracted after mild COVID-19 were followed by sequencing TCRalpha and TCRbeta repertoires longitudinally. The paper as a whole reports these results and caveats: Some responding clones were detected in pre-infection memory, which suggested that pre-existing cross-reactive memory T cells had joined the SARS-CoV-2 response. SARS-CoV-2 specificity of the second-wave clones peaking on day 37 was not confirmed. The study included only two mild cases, and larger cohorts that include severe cases with pre-infection samples were judged to be necessary. Contracting CD4+ clones turned up mainly in the CM and EM memory subsets, whereas EMRA was where CD8+ clones were enriched. Clones contracting from day 15 to 85 had balanced CD4/CD8 phenotypes, while a second wave expanding from day 15 to 37 was biased towards CD4+.

Ficoll-Paque density gradient centrifugation was the method used to isolate PBMCs. Taken from cysteine to phenylalanine, the CDR3 has 15 residues. Only the CDR3 part of the read is kept: 45 bases, read in frame from the first base. CDR1 and CDR2 are read off the germline V gene as SGHRS and YFSETQ. Here V drops 5 bases and J drops 0 bases, and the junction holds 7 bases not matched to any gene. Sequencing relied on an Illumina NovaSeq 6000. cDNA libraries for TCRalpha and TCRbeta were prepared by 5'RACE using constant-segment primers, with sample barcodes and unique molecular identifiers added. RNA was extracted from every sample with Trizol reagent. The libraries were amplified in two PCR steps, and the second step added a second sample barcode and Illumina TruSeq adapters. The libraries were sequenced on an Illumina NovaSeq using 2 x 150 bp paired-end reads. Under the source paper's analysis protocol: Reads were demultiplexed and collapsed into UMI-guided consensus sequences with migec v1.2.7. With mixcr v2.1.11, UMI consensuses were aligned to TRA and TRB V and J templates and assembled into clonotypes. Clonotypes were classified as expanded or contracted when called significant by both edgeR and NoisET, with noise models trained on biological replicates. For edgeR calls, the cutoffs were a false discovery rate-adjusted p below 0.01 and a log2 fold-change threshold of 1. As an exploratory analysis of dynamics, max-normalized trajectories of the 1000 most abundant clonotypes were examined with PCA combined with hierarchical clustering. Each responding clone was given a CD4 or CD8 phenotype based on the CD4+ and CD8+ repertoires, which had been sequenced separately. The public reads were run again by TCRdb, first through fastp at Q25 and then through MiXCR, and only productive beta chains were kept. Rows merge per CDR3 protein into single entries with the most common DNA and genes. TCRdb, not the authors, supplied the V and J calls. The sample table lists about 410,000 distinct CDR3 sequences, 20% to 30% of them with a count of one. The ten largest clones capture about 12% of the sample.

The sequenced sample was PBMCs or a T cell subset sorted from them (not recorded which). This TCR came from an adult woman who had mild COVID-19 (a few samples of this study predate the infection). The sample titles of this study are shuffled in the database, so cell type and time point are left out; the donor was told from shared clones. Recombination linked TRBV5-1 to TRBJ1-1, with 7 middle bases fitting TRBD1. The DNA sequence reads TGCGCCAGCAGGGTGACAGGGCCTTTGAACACTGAAGCTTTCTTT. Its product reads: CASRVTGPLNTEAFF.